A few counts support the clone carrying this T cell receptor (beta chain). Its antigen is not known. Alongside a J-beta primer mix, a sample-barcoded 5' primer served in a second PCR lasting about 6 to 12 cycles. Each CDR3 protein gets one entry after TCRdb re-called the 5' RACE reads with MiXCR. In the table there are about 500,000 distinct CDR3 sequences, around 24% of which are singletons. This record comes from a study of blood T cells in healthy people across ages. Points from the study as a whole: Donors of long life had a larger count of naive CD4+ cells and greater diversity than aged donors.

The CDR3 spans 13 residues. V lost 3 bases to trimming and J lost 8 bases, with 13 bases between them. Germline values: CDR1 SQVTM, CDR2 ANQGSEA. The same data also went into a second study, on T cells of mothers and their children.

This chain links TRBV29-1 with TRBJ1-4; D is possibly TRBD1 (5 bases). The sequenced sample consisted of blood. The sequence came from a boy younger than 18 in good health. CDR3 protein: CSVEGDLKEKLFF. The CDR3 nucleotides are TGCAGCGTTGAGGGGGACCTTAAGGAAAAACTGTTTTTT.